The 7 T cell receptor beta chains listed next were all sequenced from one sample in a study of blood T cell repertoires in COVID-19. Produced via immunoSEQ multiplex PCR; TCRdb's table is partial and in-frame only. The table has roughly 190,000 clones, approximately 80% seen once. Sequencing was carried out using peripheral blood. The receptors were sampled from a human donor in a cohort sampled during active COVID-19.

This chain links TRBV2 with TRBJ2-1; no clear D gene. Germline V gene data show CDR1 as SNHLY and CDR2 as FYNNEI. The CDR3 consists of 12 residues. V lost 7 bases and J lost 5, with 9 bases in between. The CDR3 is CASTVFHNEQFF. For the CDR3, the DNA is TGTGCCAGCACGGTATTCCACAATGAGCAGTTCTTC.

This sequence joins TRBV14 and TRBJ2-3, with D unclear. The germline gives CDR1 SGHDN, CDR2 FVKESK. The germline V and J ends were trimmed by 4 bases and 2 bases, with 19 bases remaining between them. This CDR3 has 17 residues. The CDR3 here is CASSPPGTSYLTDTQYF. CDR3 nucleotide sequence: TGTGCCAGCAGCCCGCCGGGTACAAGCTACCTCACAGATACGCAGTATTTT.

This chain joins TRBV21-1 and TRBJ1-2; the D call in the table, TRBD1, was not verified against the DNA. TRBV21-1 constitutes a pseudogene. CDR3 length equals 16 residues. Here the CDR3 DNA reads TGTGCCAGCAGCAAGTATGACGTTCGGACAGGGGACGGCTACACCTTC. Residues: CASSKYDVRTGDGYTF.

V gene TRBV19 combines with J gene TRBJ2-2; 7 positions agree with TRBD1. V gave up 5 bases and J gave up 5 bases; unmatched junction bases: 2. This CDR3 is 13 amino acids long. Germline-derived CDR1 and CDR2 are LNHDA and SQIVND (reference sequence). CDR3 sequence: CASSLTGTGELFF. The CDR3 nucleotides are TGTGCCAGTAGTCTGACAGGGACCGGGGAGCTGTTTTTT.

The chain couples TRBV18 to TRBJ1-2; D remains ambiguous. Germline CDR1 is KGHSH and CDR2 is LQKENI. V was shortened by 2 bases and J by 4 bases, with 8 bases between the two germline ends. The CDR3 length is 13 residues. The CDR3 is CASSPEGSYGYTF. Here the CDR3 DNA reads TGTGCCAGCTCACCAGAGGGCAGCTATGGCTACACCTTC.

This chain links TRBV6-5 with TRBJ1-2; 7 bases map to TRBD1. V lost 6 bases to trimming and J lost 6 bases; unmatched junction nucleotides: 7. The length of the CDR3 is 13 residues. The germline CDR1 and CDR2 sequences are MNHEY and SVGAGI. The CDR3 here is CASSLTGQNGYTF. CDR3 nucleotides: TGTGCCAGCAGCTTGACAGGGCAGAATGGCTACACCTTC.

CDR3 DNA: TGTGCCAGCTCAGTTAACAGGGGACAAACTGAAGCTTTCTTT. The encoded protein is CASSVNRGQTEAFF. The chain employs TRBV18 and TRBJ1-1, with 7 bases fitting TRBD1. The CDR3 totals 14 residues. In germline, CDR1 is KGHSH, CDR2 LQKENI. V was pared by 5 bases and J by 5 bases, with 8 bases of the junction left unmatched. The entire variable domain, with the rest obtained from reference TRBV18 and TRBJ1-1, is as follows: NAGVMQNPRHLVRRRGQEARLRCSPMKGHSHVYWYRQLPEEGLKFMVYLQKENIIDESGMPKERFSAEFPKEGPSILRIQQVVRGDSAAYFCASSVNRGQTEAFFGQGTRLTVV.